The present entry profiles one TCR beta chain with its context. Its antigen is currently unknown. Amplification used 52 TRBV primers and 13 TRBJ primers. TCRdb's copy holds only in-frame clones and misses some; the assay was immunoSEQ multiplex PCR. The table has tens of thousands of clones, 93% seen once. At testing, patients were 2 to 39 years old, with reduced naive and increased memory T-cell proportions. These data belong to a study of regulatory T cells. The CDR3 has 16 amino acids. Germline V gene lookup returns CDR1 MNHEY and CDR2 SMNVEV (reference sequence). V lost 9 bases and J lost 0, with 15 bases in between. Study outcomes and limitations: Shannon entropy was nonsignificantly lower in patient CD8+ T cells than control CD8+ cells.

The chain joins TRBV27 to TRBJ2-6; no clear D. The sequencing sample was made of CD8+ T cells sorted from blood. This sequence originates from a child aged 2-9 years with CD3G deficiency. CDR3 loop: CASSWIPFSGANVLTF. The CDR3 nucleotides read TGTGCCAGTTCCTGGATACCCTTCTCTGGGGCCAACGTCCTGACTTTC.